This TCR beta chain comes out of a study of T cells in Graves' hyperthyroidism and ophthalmopathy. With 0 bases removed from V and 2 bases from J, the gap between germline ends came to 7 bases. Germline lookup yields CDR1 MNHEY and CDR2 SVGEGT. This CDR3 contains 14 residues. Study-level findings and limits: Blood also carried most thyroid clonotypes expanded above 0.001.

Amplification of TCR beta CDR3 regions was performed using RNA transcripts as template. When the TCR CDR3 underwent first-round RT-PCR, the HTBI primer set was used. TCRdb recomputed calls from the multiplex PCR reads with MiXCR, one row per CDR3 protein. The table has 500,000 to 750,000 distinct CDR3 sequences, 12% to 15% seen once; the top ten hold over 6%. Note on this clonotype: Its specificity is unknown.

Reasons for excluding patients were uncontrolled infection, other autoimmune disease, pregnancy or lactation. The gene calls are TRBV6-2 or TRBV6-3 and TRBJ1-2; D perhaps matches TRBD1 (5 bases). The sequence derives from a woman aged 18 to 35 with Graves' ophthalmopathy. The sequencing input was blood. The CDR3 sequence: CASSYSPGNYGYTF. CDR3 sequence (DNA): TGTGCCAGCAGTTACTCACCAGGGAACTATGGCTACACCTTC.